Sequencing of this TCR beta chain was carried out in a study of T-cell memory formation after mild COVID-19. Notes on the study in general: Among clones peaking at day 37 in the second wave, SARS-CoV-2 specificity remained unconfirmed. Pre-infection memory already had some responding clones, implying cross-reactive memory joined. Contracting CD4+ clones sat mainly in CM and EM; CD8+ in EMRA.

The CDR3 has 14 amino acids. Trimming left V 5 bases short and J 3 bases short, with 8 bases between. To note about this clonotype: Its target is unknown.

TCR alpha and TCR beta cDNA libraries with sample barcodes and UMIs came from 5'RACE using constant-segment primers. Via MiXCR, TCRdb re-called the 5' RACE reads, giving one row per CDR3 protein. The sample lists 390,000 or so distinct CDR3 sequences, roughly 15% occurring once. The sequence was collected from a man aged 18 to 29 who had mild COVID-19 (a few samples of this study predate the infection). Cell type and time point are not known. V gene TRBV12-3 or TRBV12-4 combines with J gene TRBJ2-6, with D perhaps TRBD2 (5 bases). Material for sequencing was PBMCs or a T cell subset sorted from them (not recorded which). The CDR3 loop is CASSRGLGANVLTF. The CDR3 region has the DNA TGTGCCAGCAGTCGGGGTCTTGGGGCCAACGTCCTGACTTTC.